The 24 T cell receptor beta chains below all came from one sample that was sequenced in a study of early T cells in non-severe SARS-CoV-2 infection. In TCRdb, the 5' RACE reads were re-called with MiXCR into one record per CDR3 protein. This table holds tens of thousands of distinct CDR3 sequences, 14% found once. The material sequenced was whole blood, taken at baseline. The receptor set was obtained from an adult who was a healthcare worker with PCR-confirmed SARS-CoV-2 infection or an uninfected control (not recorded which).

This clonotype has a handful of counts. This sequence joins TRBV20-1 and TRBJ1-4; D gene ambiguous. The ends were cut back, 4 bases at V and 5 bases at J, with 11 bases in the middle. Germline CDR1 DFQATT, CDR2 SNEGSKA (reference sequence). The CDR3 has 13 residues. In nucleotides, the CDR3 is TGCAGTGCTATCCCGGGGATAAATGAAAAACTGTTTTTT. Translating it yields CSAIPGINEKLFF.

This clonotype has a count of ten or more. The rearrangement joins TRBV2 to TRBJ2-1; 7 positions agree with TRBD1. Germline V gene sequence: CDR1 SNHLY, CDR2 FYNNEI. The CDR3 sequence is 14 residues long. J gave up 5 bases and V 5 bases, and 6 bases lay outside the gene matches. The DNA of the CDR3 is TGTGCCAGCAGTTCAAACAGGGGAAACAATGAGCAGTTCTTC. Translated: CASSSNRGNNEQFF.

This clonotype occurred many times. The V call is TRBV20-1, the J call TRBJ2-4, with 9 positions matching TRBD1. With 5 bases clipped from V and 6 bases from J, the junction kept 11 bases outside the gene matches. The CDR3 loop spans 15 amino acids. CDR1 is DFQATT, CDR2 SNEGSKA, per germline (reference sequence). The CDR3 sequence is CSAGPRDREGNIQYF. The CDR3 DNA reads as TGCAGTGCTGGGCCCCGGGACAGGGAAGGAAACATTCAGTACTTC.

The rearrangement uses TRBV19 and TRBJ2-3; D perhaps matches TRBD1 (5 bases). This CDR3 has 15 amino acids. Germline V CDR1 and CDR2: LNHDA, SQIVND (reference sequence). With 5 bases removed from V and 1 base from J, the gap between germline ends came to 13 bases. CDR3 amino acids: CASSPHQGGTDTQYF. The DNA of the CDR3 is TGTGCCAGTAGTCCCCATCAGGGCGGCACAGATACGCAGTATTTT.

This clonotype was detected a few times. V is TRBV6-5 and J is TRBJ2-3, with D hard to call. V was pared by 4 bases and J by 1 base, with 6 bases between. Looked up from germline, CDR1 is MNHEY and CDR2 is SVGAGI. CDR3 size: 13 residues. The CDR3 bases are TGTGCCAGCAGTTCCCCGGGCACAGATACGCAGTATTTT. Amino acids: CASSSPGTDTQYF.

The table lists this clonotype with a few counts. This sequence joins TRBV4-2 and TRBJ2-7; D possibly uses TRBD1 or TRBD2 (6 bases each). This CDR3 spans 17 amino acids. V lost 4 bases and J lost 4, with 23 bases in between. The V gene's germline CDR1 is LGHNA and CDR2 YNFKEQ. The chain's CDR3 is CASSPGGGSAILYEQYF. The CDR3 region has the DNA TGTGCCAGCAGCCCTGGAGGGGGAAGCGCAATCCTATACGAGCAGTACTTC.

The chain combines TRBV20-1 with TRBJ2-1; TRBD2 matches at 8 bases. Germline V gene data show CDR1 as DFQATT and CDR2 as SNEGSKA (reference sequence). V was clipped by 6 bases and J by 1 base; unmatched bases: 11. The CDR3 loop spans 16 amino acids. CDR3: CSANGGSGSSYNEQFF. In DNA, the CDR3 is TGCAGTGCCAATGGGGGGAGCGGGAGTTCCTACAATGAGCAGTTCTTC.

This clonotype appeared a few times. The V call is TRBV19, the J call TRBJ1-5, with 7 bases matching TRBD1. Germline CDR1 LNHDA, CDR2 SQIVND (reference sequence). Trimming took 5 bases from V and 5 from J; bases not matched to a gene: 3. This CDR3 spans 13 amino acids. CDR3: CASSGQDYQPQHF. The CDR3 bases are TGTGCCAGTAGTGGACAGGACTATCAGCCCCAGCATTTT.

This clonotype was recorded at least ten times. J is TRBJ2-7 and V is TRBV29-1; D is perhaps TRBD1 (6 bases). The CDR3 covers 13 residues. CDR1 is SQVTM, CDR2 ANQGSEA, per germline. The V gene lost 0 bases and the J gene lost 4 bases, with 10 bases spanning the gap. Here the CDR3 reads CSVEEGRGYEQYF. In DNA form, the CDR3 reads TGCAGCGTTGAAGAAGGCAGGGGTTACGAGCAGTACTTC.

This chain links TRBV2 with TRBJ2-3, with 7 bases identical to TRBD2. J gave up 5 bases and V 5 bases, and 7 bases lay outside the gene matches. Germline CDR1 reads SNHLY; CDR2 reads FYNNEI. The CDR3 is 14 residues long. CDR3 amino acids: CASSPGTTGDTQYF. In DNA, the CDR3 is TGTGCCAGCAGTCCCGGGACTACTGGAGATACGCAGTATTTT.

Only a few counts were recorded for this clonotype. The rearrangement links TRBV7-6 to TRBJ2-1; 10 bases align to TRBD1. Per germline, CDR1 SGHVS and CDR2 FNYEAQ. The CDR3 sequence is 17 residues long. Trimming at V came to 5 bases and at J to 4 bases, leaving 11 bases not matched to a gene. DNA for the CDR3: TGTGCCAGCAGCCACATGACCGGGACAGGGGTTTACAATGAGCAGTTCTTC. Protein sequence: CASSHMTGTGVYNEQFF. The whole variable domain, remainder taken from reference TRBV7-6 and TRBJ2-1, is GAGVSQSPRYKVTKRGQDVALRCDPISGHVSLYWYRQALGQGPEFLTYFNYEAQQDKSGLPNDRFSAERPEGSISTLTIQRTEQRDSAMYRCASSHMTGTGVYNEQFFGPGTRLTVL.

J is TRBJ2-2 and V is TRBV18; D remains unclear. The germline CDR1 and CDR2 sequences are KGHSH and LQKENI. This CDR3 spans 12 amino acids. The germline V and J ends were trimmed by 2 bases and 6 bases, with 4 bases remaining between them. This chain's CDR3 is CASSPEAGELFF. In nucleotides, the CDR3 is TGTGCCAGCTCACCAGAGGCCGGGGAGCTGTTTTTT.

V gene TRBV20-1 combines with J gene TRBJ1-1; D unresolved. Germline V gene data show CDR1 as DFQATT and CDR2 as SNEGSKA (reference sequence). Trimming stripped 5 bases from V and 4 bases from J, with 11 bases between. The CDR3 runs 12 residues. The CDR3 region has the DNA TGCAGTGCTGTGCGGGAGTTCACTGAAGCTTTCTTT. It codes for CSAVREFTEAFF.

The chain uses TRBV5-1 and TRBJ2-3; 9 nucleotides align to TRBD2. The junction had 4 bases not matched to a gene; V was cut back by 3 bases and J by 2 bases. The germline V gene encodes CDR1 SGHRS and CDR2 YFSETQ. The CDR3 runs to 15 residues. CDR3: CASSYSGRITDTQYF. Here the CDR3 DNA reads TGCGCCAGCAGCTATAGCGGGAGAATCACAGATACGCAGTATTTT.

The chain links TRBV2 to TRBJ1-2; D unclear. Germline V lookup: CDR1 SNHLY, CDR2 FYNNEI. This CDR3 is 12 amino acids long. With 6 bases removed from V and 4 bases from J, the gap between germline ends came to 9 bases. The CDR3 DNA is TGTGCCAGCAGCGCGGCCGTCTATGGCTACACCTTC. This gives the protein CASSAAVYGYTF.

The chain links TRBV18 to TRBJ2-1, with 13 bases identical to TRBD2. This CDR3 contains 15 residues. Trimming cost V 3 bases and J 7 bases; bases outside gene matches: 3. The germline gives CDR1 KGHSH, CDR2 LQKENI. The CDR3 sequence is CASSPGLAGKNEQFF. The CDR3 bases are TGTGCCAGCTCACCGGGACTAGCGGGAAAGAATGAGCAGTTCTTC.

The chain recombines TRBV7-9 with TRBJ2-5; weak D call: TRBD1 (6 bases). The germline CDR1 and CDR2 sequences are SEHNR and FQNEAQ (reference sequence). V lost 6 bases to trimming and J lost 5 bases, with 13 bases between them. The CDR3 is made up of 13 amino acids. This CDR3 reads CASSLQGHETQYF. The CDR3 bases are TGTGCCAGCAGTCTACAGGGCCACGAGACCCAGTACTTC.

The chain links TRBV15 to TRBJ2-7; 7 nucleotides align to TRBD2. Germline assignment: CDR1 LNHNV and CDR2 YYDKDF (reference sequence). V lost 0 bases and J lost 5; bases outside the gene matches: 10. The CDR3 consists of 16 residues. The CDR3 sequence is CATSRDQWAGDHEQYF. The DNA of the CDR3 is TGTGCCACCAGCAGAGATCAGTGGGCGGGGGACCACGAGCAGTACTTC. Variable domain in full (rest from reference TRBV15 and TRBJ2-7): DAMVIQNPRYQVTQFGKPVTLSCSQTLNHNVMYWYQQKSSQAPKLLFHYYDKDFNNEADTPDNFQSRRPNTSFCFLDIRSPGLGDTAMYLCATSRDQWAGDHEQYFGPGTRLTVT.

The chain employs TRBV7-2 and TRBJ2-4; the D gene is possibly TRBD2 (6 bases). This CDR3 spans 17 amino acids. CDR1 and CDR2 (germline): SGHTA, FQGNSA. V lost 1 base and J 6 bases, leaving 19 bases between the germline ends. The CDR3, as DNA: TGTGCCAGCAGCTTAGAGTCGGCGGCAAAAGCGGGAAACATTCAGTACTTC. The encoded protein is CASSLESAAKAGNIQYF.

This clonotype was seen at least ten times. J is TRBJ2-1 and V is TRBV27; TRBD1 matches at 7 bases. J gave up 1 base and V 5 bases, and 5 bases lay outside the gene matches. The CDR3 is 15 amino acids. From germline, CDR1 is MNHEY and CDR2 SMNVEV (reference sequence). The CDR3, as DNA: TGTGCCAGCAGTCTCCGGGGACAGTCCTACAATGAGCAGTTCTTC. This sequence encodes CASSLRGQSYNEQFF.

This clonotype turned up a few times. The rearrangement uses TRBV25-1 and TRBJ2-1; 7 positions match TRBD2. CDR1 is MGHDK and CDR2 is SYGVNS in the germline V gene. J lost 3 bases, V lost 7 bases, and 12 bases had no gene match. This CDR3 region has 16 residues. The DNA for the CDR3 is TGTGCCAGCACCCCCCCAAGGGGAGGGAACTACAATGAGCAGTTCTTC. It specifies CASTPPRGGNYNEQFF.

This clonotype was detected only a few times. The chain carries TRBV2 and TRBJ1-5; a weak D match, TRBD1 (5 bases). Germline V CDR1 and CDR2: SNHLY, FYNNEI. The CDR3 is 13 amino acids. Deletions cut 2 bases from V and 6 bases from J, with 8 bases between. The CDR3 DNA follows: TGTGCCAGCAGTGAATGGGGCGGTCAGCCCCAGCATTTT. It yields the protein CASSEWGGQPQHF.

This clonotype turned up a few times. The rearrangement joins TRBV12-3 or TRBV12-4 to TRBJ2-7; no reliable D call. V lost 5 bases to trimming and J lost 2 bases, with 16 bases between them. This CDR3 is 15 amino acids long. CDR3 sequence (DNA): TGTGCCAGCAGTAACTCTCGCGGCTATACCTACGAGCAGTACTTC. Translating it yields CASSNSRGYTYEQYF.

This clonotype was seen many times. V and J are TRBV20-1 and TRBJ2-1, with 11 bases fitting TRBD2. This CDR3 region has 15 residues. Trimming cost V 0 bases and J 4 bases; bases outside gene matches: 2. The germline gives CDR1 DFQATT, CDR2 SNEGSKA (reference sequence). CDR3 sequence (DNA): TGCAGTGCTAGAGATAGCGGGAGGGCTTACAATGAGCAGTTCTTC. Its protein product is CSARDSGRAYNEQFF.